The TCR beta chain described here comes from a study of T cell changes during pregnancy in multiple sclerosis. The repertoire was sequenced with immunoSEQ multiplex PCR; TCRdb's copy has only in-frame clones and lacks some. The profile shows roughly 43,000 clones, nearly 90% of them singletons. This CDR3 is 14 amino acids long. Germline trimming cut 7 bases from V and 5 bases from J; bases unmatched to any gene: 9. V usage is TRBV5-3 and J usage is TRBJ2-7; 10 nucleotides align to TRBD2. TRBV5-3 is reported as an ORF; its role is uncertain. The material was CD4+ T cells from peripheral blood mononuclear cells, obtained after pregnancy. This clonotype originated in a female donor with multiple sclerosis, enrolled in a pregnancy study. DNA of the CDR3: TGTGCCAGAGGGCCTAGCGGGAGAGATGACGAGCAGTACTTC. Protein product: CARGPSGRDDEQYF.